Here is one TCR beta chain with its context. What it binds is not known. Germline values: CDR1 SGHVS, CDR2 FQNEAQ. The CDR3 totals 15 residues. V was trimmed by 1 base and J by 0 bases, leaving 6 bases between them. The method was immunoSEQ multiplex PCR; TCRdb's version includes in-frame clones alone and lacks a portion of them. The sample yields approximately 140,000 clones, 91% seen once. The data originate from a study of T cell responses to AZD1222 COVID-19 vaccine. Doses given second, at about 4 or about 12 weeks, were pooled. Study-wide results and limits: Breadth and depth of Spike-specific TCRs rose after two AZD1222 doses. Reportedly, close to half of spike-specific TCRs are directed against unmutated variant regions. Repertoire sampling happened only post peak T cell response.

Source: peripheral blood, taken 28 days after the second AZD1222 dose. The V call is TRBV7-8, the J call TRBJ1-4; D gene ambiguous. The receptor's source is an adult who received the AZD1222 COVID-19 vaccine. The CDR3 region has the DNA TGTGCCAGCAGCTTAGATGACGCAACTAATGAAAAACTGTTTTTT. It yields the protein CASSLDDATNEKLFF.